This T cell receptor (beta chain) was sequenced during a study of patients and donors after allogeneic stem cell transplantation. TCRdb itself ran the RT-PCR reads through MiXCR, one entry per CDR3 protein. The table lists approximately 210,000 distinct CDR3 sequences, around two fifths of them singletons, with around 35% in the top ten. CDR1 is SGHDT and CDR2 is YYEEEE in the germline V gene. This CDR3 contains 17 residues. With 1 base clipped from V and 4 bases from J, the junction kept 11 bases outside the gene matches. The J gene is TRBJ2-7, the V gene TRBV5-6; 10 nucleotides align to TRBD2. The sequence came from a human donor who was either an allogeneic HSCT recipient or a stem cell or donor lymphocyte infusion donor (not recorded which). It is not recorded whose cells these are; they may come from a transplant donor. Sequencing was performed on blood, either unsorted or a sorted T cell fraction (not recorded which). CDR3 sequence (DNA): TGTGCCAGCAGCTTGAACGGCCTAGCGGGGGCTGTATACGAGCAGTACTTC. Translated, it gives CASSLNGLAGAVYEQYF.